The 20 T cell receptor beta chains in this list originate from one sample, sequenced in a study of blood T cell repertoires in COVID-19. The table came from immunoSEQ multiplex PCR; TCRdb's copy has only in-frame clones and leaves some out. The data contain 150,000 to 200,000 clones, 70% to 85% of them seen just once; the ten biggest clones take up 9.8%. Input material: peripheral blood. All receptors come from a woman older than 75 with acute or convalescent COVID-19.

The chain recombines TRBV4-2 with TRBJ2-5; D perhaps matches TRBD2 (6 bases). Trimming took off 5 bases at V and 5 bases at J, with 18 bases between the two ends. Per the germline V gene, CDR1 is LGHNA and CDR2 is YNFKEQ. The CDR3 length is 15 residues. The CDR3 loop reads CASSVIVGGWETQYF. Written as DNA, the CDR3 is TGTGCCAGCAGCGTTATTGTTGGAGGGTGGGAGACCCAGTACTTC.

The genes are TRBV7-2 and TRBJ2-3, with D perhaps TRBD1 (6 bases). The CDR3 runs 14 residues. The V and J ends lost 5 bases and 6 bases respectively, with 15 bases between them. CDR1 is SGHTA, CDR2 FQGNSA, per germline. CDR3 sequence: CASSQDSFRDTQYF. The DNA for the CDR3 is TGTGCCAGCAGCCAGGACAGTTTTCGCGATACGCAGTATTTT.

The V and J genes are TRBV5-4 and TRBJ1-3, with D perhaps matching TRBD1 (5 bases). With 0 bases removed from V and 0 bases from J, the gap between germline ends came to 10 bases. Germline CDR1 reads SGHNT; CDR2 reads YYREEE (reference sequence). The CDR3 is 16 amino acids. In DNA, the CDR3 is TGTGCCAGCAGCTTGGGGGGCTCGTCCTCTGGAAACACCATATATTTT. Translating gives CASSLGGSSSGNTIYF.

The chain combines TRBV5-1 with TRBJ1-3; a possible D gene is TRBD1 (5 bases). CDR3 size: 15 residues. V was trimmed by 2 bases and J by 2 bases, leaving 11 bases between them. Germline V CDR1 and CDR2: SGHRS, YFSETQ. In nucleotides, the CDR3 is TGCGCCAGCAGCTTTCAGGGTGAAGCTGGAAACACCATATATTTT. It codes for CASSFQGEAGNTIYF. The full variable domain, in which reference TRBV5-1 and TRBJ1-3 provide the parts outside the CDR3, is KAGVTQTPRYLIKTRGQQVTLSCSPISGHRSVSWYQQTPGQGLQFLFEYFSETQRNKGNFPGRFSGRQFSNSRSEMNVSTLELGDSALYLCASSFQGEAGNTIYFGEGSWLTVV.

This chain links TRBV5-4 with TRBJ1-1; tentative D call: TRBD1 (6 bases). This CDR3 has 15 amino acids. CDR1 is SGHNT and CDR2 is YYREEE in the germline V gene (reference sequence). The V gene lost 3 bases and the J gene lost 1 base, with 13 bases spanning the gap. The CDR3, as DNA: TGTGCCAGCAGCTCCGGTGGACAGCAGAACACTGAAGCTTTCTTT. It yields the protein CASSSGGQQNTEAFF.

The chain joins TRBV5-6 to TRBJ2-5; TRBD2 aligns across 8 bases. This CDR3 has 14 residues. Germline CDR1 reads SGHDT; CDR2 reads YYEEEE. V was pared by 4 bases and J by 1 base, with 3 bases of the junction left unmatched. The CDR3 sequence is CASSLSGAQETQYF. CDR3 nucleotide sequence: TGTGCCAGCAGCCTTAGCGGGGCCCAAGAGACCCAGTACTTC.

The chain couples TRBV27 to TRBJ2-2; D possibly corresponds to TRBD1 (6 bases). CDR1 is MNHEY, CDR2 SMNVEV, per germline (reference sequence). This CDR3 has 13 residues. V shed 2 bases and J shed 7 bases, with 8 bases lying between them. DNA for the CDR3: TGTGCCAGCAGTTTAACAGGGCACGGGGAGCTGTTTTTT. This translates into CASSLTGHGELFF.

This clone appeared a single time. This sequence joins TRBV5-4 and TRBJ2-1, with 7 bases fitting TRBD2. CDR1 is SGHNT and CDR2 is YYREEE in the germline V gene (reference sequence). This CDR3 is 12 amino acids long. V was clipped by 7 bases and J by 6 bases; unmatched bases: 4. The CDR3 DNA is TGTGCCAGCCTCGGGGGGAGCAATGAGCAGTTCTTC. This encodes CASLGGSNEQFF.

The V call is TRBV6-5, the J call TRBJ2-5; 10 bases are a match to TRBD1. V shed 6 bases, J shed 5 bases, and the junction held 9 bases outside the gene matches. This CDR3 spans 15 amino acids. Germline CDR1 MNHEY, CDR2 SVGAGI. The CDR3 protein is CASSLGQGLWETQYF. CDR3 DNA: TGTGCCAGCAGCTTGGGACAGGGGTTGTGGGAGACCCAGTACTTC.

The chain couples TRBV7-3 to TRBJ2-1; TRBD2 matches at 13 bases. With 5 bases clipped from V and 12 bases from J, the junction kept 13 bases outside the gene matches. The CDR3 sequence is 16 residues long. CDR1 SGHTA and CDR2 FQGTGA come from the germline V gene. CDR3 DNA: TGTGCCAGCAGCCCGGGGACTAGCGGGATGGGAAAGGGGCAGTTCTTC. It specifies CASSPGTSGMGKGQFF.

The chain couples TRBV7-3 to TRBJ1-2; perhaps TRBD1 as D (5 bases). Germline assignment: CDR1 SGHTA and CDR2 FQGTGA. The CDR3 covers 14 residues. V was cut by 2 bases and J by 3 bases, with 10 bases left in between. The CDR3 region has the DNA TGTGCCAGCAGCTTATCCAGGGATGACTATGGCTACACCTTC. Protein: CASSLSRDDYGYTF.

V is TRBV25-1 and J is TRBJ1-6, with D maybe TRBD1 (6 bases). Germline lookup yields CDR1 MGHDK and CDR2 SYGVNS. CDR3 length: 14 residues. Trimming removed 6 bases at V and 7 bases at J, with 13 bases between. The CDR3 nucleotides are TGTGCCAGCAGCTCAGAGGGGGGGAATTCACCCCTCCACTTT. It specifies CASSSEGGNSPLHF.

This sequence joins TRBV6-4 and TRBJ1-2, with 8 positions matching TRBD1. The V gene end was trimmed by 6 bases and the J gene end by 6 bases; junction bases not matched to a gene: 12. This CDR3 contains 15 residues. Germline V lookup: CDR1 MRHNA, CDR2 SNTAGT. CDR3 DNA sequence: TGTGCCAGCAGAACATCGAAGGGACAGGAGAATGGCTACACCTTC. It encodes CASRTSKGQENGYTF.

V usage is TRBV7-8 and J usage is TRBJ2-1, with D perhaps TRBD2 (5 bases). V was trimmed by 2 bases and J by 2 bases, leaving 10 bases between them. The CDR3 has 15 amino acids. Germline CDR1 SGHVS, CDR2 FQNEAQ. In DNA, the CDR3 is TGTGCCAGCAGCTTACGGGATGTGGCCTACAATGAGCAGTTCTTC. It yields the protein CASSLRDVAYNEQFF.

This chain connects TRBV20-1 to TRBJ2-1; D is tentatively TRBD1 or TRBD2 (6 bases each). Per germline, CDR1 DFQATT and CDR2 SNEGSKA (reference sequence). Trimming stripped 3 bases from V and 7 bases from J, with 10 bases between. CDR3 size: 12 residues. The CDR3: CSASGGPNEQFF. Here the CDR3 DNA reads TGCAGTGCTAGTGGGGGGCCGAATGAGCAGTTCTTC.

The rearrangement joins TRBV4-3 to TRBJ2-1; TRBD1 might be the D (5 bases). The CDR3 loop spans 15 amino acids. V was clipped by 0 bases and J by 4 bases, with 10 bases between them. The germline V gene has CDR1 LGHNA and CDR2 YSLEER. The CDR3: CASSQEGTGYNEQFF. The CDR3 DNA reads TGCGCCAGCAGCCAAGAGGGAACAGGTTACAATGAGCAGTTCTTC.

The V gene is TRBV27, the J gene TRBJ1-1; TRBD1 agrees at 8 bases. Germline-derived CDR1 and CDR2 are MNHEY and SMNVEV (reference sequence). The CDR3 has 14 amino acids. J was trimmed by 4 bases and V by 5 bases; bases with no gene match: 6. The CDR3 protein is CASSPNRGGTEAFF. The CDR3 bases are TGTGCCAGCAGTCCCAACAGGGGGGGCACTGAAGCTTTCTTT.

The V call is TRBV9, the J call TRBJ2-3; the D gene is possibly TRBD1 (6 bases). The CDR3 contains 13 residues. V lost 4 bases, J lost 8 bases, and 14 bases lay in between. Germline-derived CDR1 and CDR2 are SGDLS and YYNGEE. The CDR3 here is CASSPGAGATQYF. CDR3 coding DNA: TGTGCCAGCAGCCCAGGCGCAGGGGCTACGCAGTATTTT.

The CDR3 loop reads CASSPRLGEGTEAFF. CDR3 DNA: TGTGCCAGCAGCCCCCGACTAGGGGAGGGCACTGAAGCTTTCTTT. The chain employs TRBV7-2 and TRBJ1-1, with a tentative D call TRBD1 (5 bases). CDR1 SGHTA and CDR2 FQGNSA come from the germline V gene. Trimming removed 5 bases at V and 4 bases at J, with 17 bases between. The CDR3 loop spans 15 amino acids.

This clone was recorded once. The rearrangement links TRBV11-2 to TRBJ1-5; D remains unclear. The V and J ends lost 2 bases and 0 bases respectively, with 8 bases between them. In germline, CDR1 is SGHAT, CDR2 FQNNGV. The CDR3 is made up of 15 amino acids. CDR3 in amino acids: CASSLNSYSNQPQHF. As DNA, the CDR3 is TGTGCCAGCAGCTTAAACAGCTATAGCAATCAGCCCCAGCATTTT.